This record covers a single T cell receptor beta chain. The data originate from a study of OX40 agonist ivuxolimab in advanced cancers. TCRdb's table, derived via immunoSEQ multiplex PCR, lists solely in-frame clones and lacks some. The top ten clones hold 1.5% to 2% of a sample with roughly 93,000 clones, roughly 89% of them seen once. Unmatched junction bases numbered 10, after V lost 5 bases and J lost 9 bases. The CDR3 is 14 residues long. Germline lookup yields CDR1 SGHRS and CDR2 YFSETQ. Excluded were patients having autoimmune disease history or systemic immunosuppression. Blood was sampled at baseline, cycle 4 day 1, and cycle 7 day 1.

This chain links TRBV5-1 with TRBJ2-1; 8 bases fit TRBD2. This TCR was recovered from an adult with an advanced solid tumor such as melanoma, head and neck, liver or kidney cancer. The sequenced sample was CD4+ or CD8+ T cells sorted from blood, obtained in a trial of the OX40 agonist ivuxolimab. The CDR3 coding sequence is TGCGCCAGCAGTCCCCGGCGGGAGGCGAGTGAGCAGTTCTTC. Translation gives CASSPRREASEQFF.